This is a list of T cell receptor beta chains from one sample in a study of CXCR3-negative and CXCR3-positive naive CD8 T cells. TCRdb reanalyzed the 5' RACE reads, giving one entry per CDR3 protein sequence and no DNA. The repertoire shows 50,000 or so distinct CDR3 sequences; the top ten hold 0.56%. Sequencing used naive CXCR3+ CD8+ T cells from blood. The source of these receptors is a human donor in good health. Some clones in this sample may be carry-over from other donors' samples. The CDR3 runs from the conserved cysteine through the conserved F or W. A row's size may be missing; if present it is once, few, many or a size class.

cdr3_aa,clone_size,j_call,v_call
CASSYSKRVSYNEQFF,-,TRBJ2-1,TRBV6-2/TRBV6-3
CSASPGTSTDTQYF,-,TRBJ2-3,TRBV20-1
CARSQGLGNNQPQHF,-,TRBJ1-5,TRBV4-3
CASSETAGAEKGF,-,TRBJ2-7,TRBV7-3
CSVDQNTEAFF,-,TRBJ1-1,TRBV29-1
CASSDDRGPNYNEQFF,-,TRBJ2-1,TRBV5-6
CASSPGGEETQYF,-,TRBJ2-5,TRBV18
CASSWDLHNEQFF,-,TRBJ2-1,TRBV27
CASSGEQETQYF,-,TRBJ2-5,TRBV27
CASSQEMGGSNEKLFF,-,TRBJ1-4,TRBV4-3
CASSFLSGTPYNEQFF,-,TRBJ2-1,TRBV12-3/TRBV12-4
CASSIRRGWYEQYF,-,TRBJ2-7,TRBV19
CASIGPLGVARYEQYF,-,TRBJ2-7,TRBV10-2
CAISEGGLSYNEQFF,-,TRBJ2-1,TRBV10-3
CASSLRAVSYNEQFF,-,TRBJ2-1,TRBV12-3/TRBV12-4
CASTSGYNEQFF,-,TRBJ2-1,TRBV19
CASSQLRVYEQFF,-,TRBJ2-1,TRBV14
CASSHTGAPGPQHF,-,TRBJ1-5,TRBV7-9
CASSLAAPRGYTF,-,TRBJ1-2,TRBV12-3/TRBV12-4
CASSEWKRSSYEQYF,-,TRBJ2-7,TRBV25-1
CASGWTAAYEQYF,-,TRBJ2-7,TRBV12-3/TRBV12-4
CSFDNPGWNGYTF,-,TRBJ1-2,TRBV29-1
CASSLAGTSNQPQHF,-,TRBJ1-5,TRBV7-6
CASRYTGELFF,-,TRBJ2-2,TRBV25-1
CASRDRTALYEQYF,-,TRBJ2-7,TRBV28
CATREGGQPQHF,-,TRBJ1-5,TRBV15
CASSLTSQGAWDQPQHF,-,TRBJ1-5,TRBV28
CASSARAARVGSEQYF,-,TRBJ2-7,TRBV28
CASSLLLGGGRNEQFF,-,TRBJ2-1,TRBV6-2/TRBV6-3
CASRETATYEQYF,-,TRBJ2-7,TRBV14
CATRREQGAGQPQHF,-,TRBJ1-5,TRBV15
CASSAGTSMGGANVLTF,-,TRBJ2-6,TRBV7-2
CASSQVGLALYNEQFF,-,TRBJ2-1,TRBV14
CASSASGGPNEQFF,-,TRBJ2-1,TRBV6-5
CSVVDFATEAFF,-,TRBJ1-1,TRBV29-1
CSASSGGATEAFF,-,TRBJ1-1,TRBV20-1
CASSLEGVGSQHF,-,TRBJ1-5,TRBV5-1
CASSLTGDRGRSGELFF,-,TRBJ2-2,TRBV7-9
CASSLLGVYEQYF,-,TRBJ2-7,TRBV27
CASSLVGGQGEYEQYF,-,TRBJ2-7,TRBV7-8
CASSLGRLYNEQFF,-,TRBJ2-1,TRBV5-6
CATDWKKNSYEQYF,-,TRBJ2-7,TRBV7-9
CASSGTSGGASSYNEQFF,-,TRBJ2-1,TRBV9
CAVRTDLTGELFF,-,TRBJ2-2,TRBV10-3
CATSDRDPAREQFF,-,TRBJ2-1,TRBV24-1
CASSPRGIENTEAFF,-,TRBJ1-1,TRBV12-3/TRBV12-4
CASSLGQGRAGVPLVQPEQFF,-,TRBJ2-1,TRBV5-1
CASSLRLSEQFF,-,TRBJ2-1,TRBV27
CASSGVRPKHDILAKNIQYF,-,TRBJ2-4,TRBV25-1
CASSHRKNIQYF,-,TRBJ2-4,TRBV23-1
CASSGPMGTGDNGYTF,-,TRBJ1-2,TRBV19
CASSYSGGATEAFF,-,TRBJ1-1,TRBV6-5
CASSLTPPGLAGFTGELFF,-,TRBJ2-2,TRBV27
CSVEVPLGGRDTSTDTQYF,medium-sized,TRBJ2-3,TRBV29-1
CASPGLGIADEQFF,-,TRBJ2-1,TRBV7-2